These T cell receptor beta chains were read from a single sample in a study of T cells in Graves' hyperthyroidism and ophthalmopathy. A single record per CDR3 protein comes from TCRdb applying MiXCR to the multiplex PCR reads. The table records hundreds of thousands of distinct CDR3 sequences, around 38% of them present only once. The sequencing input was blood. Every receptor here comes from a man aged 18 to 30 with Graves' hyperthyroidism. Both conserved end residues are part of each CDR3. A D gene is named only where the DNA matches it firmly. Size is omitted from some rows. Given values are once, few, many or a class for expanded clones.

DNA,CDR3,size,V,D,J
TGCGCCAGCAGCCAAGAGGGACTAGCGGTACGTTGGGGAGAGCAGTACTTC,CASSQEGLAVRWGEQYF,NA,TRBV4-3,TRBD2,TRBJ2-7
TGCAGCGTTGACCAACCGGGACAGAATGAAAAACCGTTTTTT,CSVDQPGQNEKPFF,NA,TRBV29-1,TRBD1,TRBJ1-4
TGTGCCAGCAGCCCCCAGGGGGATCGAGAGACCCAGTACTTC,CASSPQGDRETQYF,NA,TRBV7-8,TRBD1,TRBJ2-5
TGTGCCAGCAGCCAAAGGACAGGGTACGAAAAACTGTTTTTT,CASSQRTGYEKLFF,NA,TRBV3-1,TRBD1,TRBJ1-4
TGTGCCAGCAGTTTATTAGCAGGGGGATTCTCTGGAAACACCATATATTTT,CASSLLAGGFSGNTIYF,NA,TRBV27,TRBD1,TRBJ1-3
TGTGCCAGCAGTTACTCGGCCGGGAACACTGAAGCTTTCTTT,CASSYSAGNTEAFF,many,TRBV6-5,NA,TRBJ1-1
TGTGCCACCAGTGATTCCGACAGGGGTTTAGGACAGTACTTC,CATSDSDRGLGQYF,many,TRBV24-1,TRBD1,TRBJ2-5
TGTGCCAGCAGCAACCAGGGTTCAGCTGAAGCTTTCTTT,CASSNQGSAEAFF,few,TRBV7-9,NA,TRBJ1-1
TGTGCCAGCAGCTCGATGGGGAGGACAGGGGGCAGGAATCAGCCCCAGCATTTT,CASSSMGRTGGRNQPQHF,NA,TRBV7-8,TRBD1,TRBJ1-5
TGTGCCAGCAGTTACGATCCCCCAGGGTCAGGCTATGGCTACACCTTC,CASSYDPPGSGYGYTF,NA,TRBV12-3/TRBV12-4,NA,TRBJ1-2
TGCGCCAGCAGCTTGGAGGCCCCTAATGGAAAACTGTTTTTT,CASSLEAPNGKLFF,NA,TRBV5-1,NA,TRBJ1-4
TGTGCCACTCGTCAGGAGGGAAGGGATCAGCCCCAGCATTTT,CATRQEGRDQPQHF,few,TRBV19,NA,TRBJ1-5
TGTGCCAGCAGTCAAGGGACAATCTCCTATGGCTACACCTTC,CASSQGTISYGYTF,many,TRBV12-3/TRBV12-4,NA,TRBJ1-2
TGTGCCACCAGCAGAGACTTAGGGCAGCCCCAGCATTTT,CATSRDLGQPQHF,many,TRBV15,NA,TRBJ1-5
TGTGCCAGCAGCACACGACAGGGAAACTACGAGCAGTACTTC,CASSTRQGNYEQYF,few,TRBV7-9,TRBD1,TRBJ2-7
TGTGCCACCGGGACAGGGGATAGCAATCAGCATTTT,CATGTGDSNQHF,many,TRBV10-3,TRBD1,TRBJ1-5
TGTGCCAGCAGCCTACTAGCTGGATTGAACACCGGGGAGCTGTTTTTT,CASSLLAGLNTGELFF,few,TRBV14,NA,TRBJ2-2
TGTGCCAGCAGATCTCGGACAGTTCCCTACGAGCAGTACTTC,CASRSRTVPYEQYF,few,TRBV6-5,NA,TRBJ2-7
TGCGCCAGCAGCCGGACCAGCCTCCTAGGGAACACCGGGGAGCTGTTTTTT,CASSRTSLLGNTGELFF,NA,TRBV5-1,NA,TRBJ2-2
TGTGCCAACAGCTTAGTCCAAGGCGGTCGCACTGAAGCTTTCTTT,CANSLVQGGRTEAFF,NA,TRBV7-8,NA,TRBJ1-1
TGTGCCAGCAGCCCGCCTAGGCCAGTTAAAGAAGCTTTCTTT,CASSPPRPVKEAFF,few,TRBV7-9,NA,TRBJ1-1
TGTGCCAGCAACCTAGCGGGGGTAAATTCACCCCTCCACTTT,CASNLAGVNSPLHF,NA,TRBV2,NA,TRBJ1-6
TGTGCCAGCAGCCCCTACAGGGAGGGAAACACTGAAGCTTTCTTT,CASSPYREGNTEAFF,few,TRBV7-9,NA,TRBJ1-1
TGTGCCACCCACTCGCCTCGGGTTGGTGGCTACACCTTC,CATHSPRVGGYTF,many,TRBV10-3,NA,TRBJ1-2
TGTGCCAGCAGCTTAGCTTCTAGCGGGAGTTGGGAGACCCAGTACTTC,CASSLASSGSWETQYF,few,TRBV7-2,TRBD2,TRBJ2-5
TGTGCCAGCAGCTTAGGGATCGGGCGATCTTTAGGAAAACTGTTTTTT,CASSLGIGRSLGKLFF,NA,TRBV7-2,NA,TRBJ1-4
TGCAGCGTTGAGGGGACAAGCATGAACACTGAAGCTTTCTTT,CSVEGTSMNTEAFF,NA,TRBV29-1,NA,TRBJ1-1
TGTGCCAGCAGTGAACCGGGAGTCCCTAATTCACCCCTCCACTTT,CASSEPGVPNSPLHF,NA,TRBV6-1,NA,TRBJ1-6
TGCGCCAGCAGCTTCGGGACCGGCTACACCTTC,CASSFGTGYTF,many,TRBV5-1,NA,TRBJ1-2
TGTGCCAGCAGCCAGATGGACAGGGAACCCCAAGAGACCCAGTACTTC,CASSQMDREPQETQYF,few,TRBV7-9,TRBD1,TRBJ2-5
TGTGCCAGCAGAGGGACAGGGGACGGTATCCATTCACCCCTCCACTTT,CASRGTGDGIHSPLHF,NA,TRBV2,TRBD1,TRBJ1-6
TGTGCCAGCATTCACAACGAGAACACTGAAGCTTTCTTT,CASIHNENTEAFF,many,TRBV2,NA,TRBJ1-1
TGTGCCAGCAGCTTAAGTTTGGCTTCTGGGGCCAACGTCCTGACTTTC,CASSLSLASGANVLTF,NA,TRBV7-2,NA,TRBJ2-6
TGCGCCAGCAGCTTGGGACAGGGGAGGTCTGAAGCTTTCTTT,CASSLGQGRSEAFF,few,TRBV5-1,TRBD1,TRBJ1-1
TGTGCCAGTAGTTCCCGCAGGGGCGAGACTGAAGCTTTCTTT,CASSSRRGETEAFF,many,TRBV19,NA,TRBJ1-1
TGTGCCGGCAGCGTTGGGACCGATACTGGGCAGTACTTC,CAGSVGTDTGQYF,NA,TRBV9,NA,TRBJ2-7
TGTGCCACCAGCAGAGGCCAGGACACCATATATTTT,CATSRGQDTIYF,NA,TRBV15,NA,TRBJ1-3
TGTGCCAGCAGCTTAGCGGGGGACCCCCGCCTCAATCAGCCCCAGCATTTT,CASSLAGDPRLNQPQHF,NA,TRBV7-8,NA,TRBJ1-5
TGTGCCAGCAGCCCAAGGGGAGGGATCACTGAAGCTTTCTTT,CASSPRGGITEAFF,many,TRBV7-6,NA,TRBJ1-1
TGTGTTGCCAACCTAGGAGCCTGGGAGACCCAGTACTTC,CVANLGAWETQYF,NA,TRBV2,NA,TRBJ2-5